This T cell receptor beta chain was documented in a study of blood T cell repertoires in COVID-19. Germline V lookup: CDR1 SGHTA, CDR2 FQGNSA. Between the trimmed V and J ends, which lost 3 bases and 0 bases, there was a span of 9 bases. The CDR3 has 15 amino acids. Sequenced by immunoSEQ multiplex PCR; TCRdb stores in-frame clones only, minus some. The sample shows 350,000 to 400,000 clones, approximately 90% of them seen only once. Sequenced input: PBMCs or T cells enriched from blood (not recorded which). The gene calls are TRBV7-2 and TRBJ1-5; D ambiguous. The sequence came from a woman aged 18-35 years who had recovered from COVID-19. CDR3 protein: CASSLRGYSNQPQHF. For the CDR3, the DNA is TGTGCCAGCAGCTTGAGAGGTTATAGCAATCAGCCCCAGCATTTT.